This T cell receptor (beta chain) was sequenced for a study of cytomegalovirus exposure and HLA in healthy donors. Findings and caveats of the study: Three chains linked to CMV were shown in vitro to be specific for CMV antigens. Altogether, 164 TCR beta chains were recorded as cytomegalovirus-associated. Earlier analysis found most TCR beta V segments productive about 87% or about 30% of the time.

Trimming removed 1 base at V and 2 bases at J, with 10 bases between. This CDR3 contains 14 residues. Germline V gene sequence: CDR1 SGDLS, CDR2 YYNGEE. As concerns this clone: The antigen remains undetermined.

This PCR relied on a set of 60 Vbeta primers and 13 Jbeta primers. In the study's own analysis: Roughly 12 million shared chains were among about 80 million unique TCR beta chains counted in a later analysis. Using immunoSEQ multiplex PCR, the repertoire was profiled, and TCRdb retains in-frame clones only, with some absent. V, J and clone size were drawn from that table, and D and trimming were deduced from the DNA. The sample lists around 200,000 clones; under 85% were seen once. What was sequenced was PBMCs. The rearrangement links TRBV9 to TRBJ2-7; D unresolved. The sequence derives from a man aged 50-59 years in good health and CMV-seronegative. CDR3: CASSVRDKPYEQYF. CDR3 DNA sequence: TGTGCCAGCAGCGTAAGAGACAAGCCCTACGAGCAGTACTTC.